The 24 T cell receptor beta chains listed next were all sequenced from one sample in a study of T cell clones after liver transplantation. Generated by immunoSEQ multiplex PCR, the TCRdb table keeps only in-frame clones and is missing some. The sample lists 20,000 to 30,000 clones, around three quarters occurring once. The material sequenced was CD4+ T cells from blood, taken before liver transplant. The receptors here all came from a human donor who received a liver transplant.

The gene calls are TRBV7-2 and TRBJ1-1; 10 positions match TRBD1. Germline-derived CDR1 and CDR2 are SGHTA and FQGNSA. The V and J ends lost 4 bases and 6 bases, in that order; junction bases with no gene match: 11. This CDR3 region has 16 residues. The CDR3 region is CASSSGQGSLIAEAFF. CDR3 nucleotide sequence: TGTGCCAGCAGCTCGGGACAGGGGTCTCTCATAGCTGAAGCTTTCTTT.

This rearrangement joins TRBV6-1 to TRBJ1-4; 8 nucleotides align to TRBD1. The CDR3 loop spans 13 amino acids. Germline CDR1 reads MNHNS; CDR2 reads SASEGT. Losses at the gene ends were 6 bases for V and 7 bases for J; bases not matched to a gene: 4. The DNA for the CDR3 is TGTGCCAGCAGCGGTACAGGGGGTGAAAAACTGTTTTTT. Translated, it gives CASSGTGGEKLFF.

The J gene is TRBJ2-3, the V gene TRBV27; D might be TRBD1 (6 bases). V dropped 4 bases and J dropped 5 bases, with 10 bases sitting between them. CDR1 MNHEY and CDR2 SMNVEV come from the germline V gene (reference sequence). The CDR3 contains 13 residues. The CDR3 sequence: CASSSIRGDTQYF. CDR3 sequence (DNA): TGTGCCAGCAGTTCCATCAGGGGAGATACGCAGTATTTT.

This chain uses TRBV28 with TRBJ1-2; D gene unclear. Between the trimmed V and J ends, which lost 10 bases and 4 bases, there was a span of 13 bases. Germline V lookup: CDR1 MDHEN, CDR2 SYDVKM. The CDR3 is 12 amino acids. The CDR3 loop is CATESSGYGYTF. The CDR3 DNA sequence: TGTGCCACCGAGTCCAGTGGCTATGGCTACACCTTC.

There are a few counts of this clone. The chain links TRBV5-1 to TRBJ1-1; the D is unclear. Germline V gene sequence: CDR1 SGHRS, CDR2 YFSETQ. The V and J ends lost 5 bases and 0 bases respectively, with 8 bases between them. This CDR3 comprises 13 residues. This chain's CDR3 is CASSENMNTEAFF. The CDR3 DNA is TGCGCCAGCAGTGAGAATATGAACACTGAAGCTTTCTTT.

The chain employs TRBV4-3 and TRBJ2-5, with D unclear. V dropped 0 bases and J dropped 1 base, with 9 bases sitting between them. CDR3 length equals 15 residues. The V gene's germline CDR1 is LGHNA and CDR2 YSLEER. CDR3: CASSQEGKSQETQYF. The CDR3 bases are TGCGCCAGCAGCCAAGAGGGGAAATCCCAAGAGACCCAGTACTTC.

The chain combines TRBV6-4 with TRBJ2-2, with TRBD2 matching over 8 bases. This CDR3 has 14 residues. Trimming took 8 bases from V and 5 from J; bases not matched to a gene: 7. Germline lookup yields CDR1 MRHNA and CDR2 SNTAGT. For the CDR3, the DNA is TGTGCCAGCCGATGGACTAGCTCGACCGGGGAGCTGTTTTTT. It specifies CASRWTSSTGELFF.

This chain connects TRBV5-1 to TRBJ1-2, with 8 bases that match TRBD1. Germline V lookup: CDR1 SGHRS, CDR2 YFSETQ. The CDR3 totals 15 residues. J was trimmed by 3 bases and V by 4 bases; bases with no gene match: 8. The CDR3 is CASSPGGAEDYGYTF. In DNA form, the CDR3 reads TGCGCCAGCAGCCCAGGGGGCGCCGAGGACTATGGCTACACCTTC.

The chain is built from TRBV7-9 and TRBJ2-1; 9 bases are shared with TRBD2. This CDR3 is 16 amino acids long. Germline V CDR1 and CDR2: SEHNR, FQNEAQ (reference sequence). The ends lost 5 bases at V and 8 bases at J; junction bases unmatched: 13. The CDR3 nucleotides are TGTGCCAGCAGCCTGACAACGGGCGGGAGGGTTGATGAGCAGTTCTTC. This gives the protein CASSLTTGGRVDEQFF.

The CDR3 sequence: CASSLTYQETQYF. The CDR3 DNA is TGTGCCAGCAGCTTAACTTACCAAGAGACCCAGTACTTC. V and J are TRBV7-2 and TRBJ2-5; D is undetermined. CDR3 length: 13 residues. Looked up from germline, CDR1 is SGHTA and CDR2 is FQGNSA. The V and J ends lost 2 bases and 0 bases respectively, with 4 bases between them. The full variable domain, in which reference TRBV7-2 and TRBJ2-5 provide the parts outside the CDR3, is GAGVSQSPSNKVTEKGKDVELRCDPISGHTALYWYRQSLGQGLEFLIYFQGNSAPDKSGLPSDRFSAERTGGSVSTLTIQRTQQEDSAVYLCASSLTYQETQYFGPGTRLLVL.

The chain uses TRBV10-2 and TRBJ2-1; a possible D gene is TRBD2 (6 bases). CDR3 length equals 11 residues. V was clipped by 4 bases and J by 8 bases, with 6 bases between them. Germline assignment: CDR1 WSHSY and CDR2 SAAADI. This CDR3 reads CASSGGDEQFF. The CDR3 bases are TGCGCCAGCAGTGGGGGGGATGAGCAGTTCTTC.

The V call is TRBV9, the J call TRBJ2-1; tentatively, D is TRBD2 (7 bases). CDR1 and CDR2 (germline): SGDLS, YYNGEE. The CDR3 extends over 15 amino acids. V was cut by 4 bases and J by 7 bases, with 18 bases left in between. Here the CDR3 reads CASSWGGTSRNEQFF. DNA of the CDR3: TGTGCCAGCAGCTGGGGGGGCACTTCGAGGAATGAGCAGTTCTTC.

This rearrangement joins TRBV21-1 to TRBJ1-5. TRBV21-1 is reported as a pseudogene. The CDR3 consists of 17 residues. The CDR3 sequence is CASSKREGFYSNQPQHF. CDR3 DNA: TGTGCCAGCAGCAAAAGGGAAGGCTTTTATAGCAATCAGCCCCAGCATTTT.

The chain employs TRBV19 and TRBJ2-3; maybe TRBD2 (6 bases). V was shortened by 6 bases and J by 1 base, with 11 bases between the two germline ends. Germline V gene sequence: CDR1 LNHDA, CDR2 SQIVND (reference sequence). The CDR3 runs 14 residues. The DNA for the CDR3 is TGTGCCAGTAGCTCGGGGGTCGGCACAGATACGCAGTATTTT. Translation gives CASSSGVGTDTQYF. The complete variable domain, with remaining parts taken from reference TRBV19 and TRBJ2-3, reads DGGITQSPKYLFRKEGQNVTLSCEQNLNHDAMYWYRQDPGQGLRLIYYSQIVNDFQKGDIAEGYSVSREKKESFPLTVTSAQKNPTAFYLCASSSGVGTDTQYFGPGTRLTVL.

This chain's CDR3 is CASSLMSSGGNEQFF. CDR3 bases: TGTGCCAGCAGTTTAATGAGTAGCGGGGGCAATGAGCAGTTCTTC. This chain joins TRBV27 and TRBJ2-1; 9 positions match TRBD2. The V gene end was trimmed by 2 bases and the J gene end by 6 bases; junction bases not matched to a gene: 5. Germline loops: CDR1 MNHEY, CDR2 SMNVEV (reference sequence). This CDR3 comprises 15 residues.

The V and J genes are TRBV25-1 and TRBJ2-1, with TRBD2 matching over 10 bases. J gave up 7 bases and V 6 bases, and 6 bases lay outside the gene matches. The CDR3 consists of 14 residues. The germline V gene has CDR1 MGHDK and CDR2 SYGVNS. The CDR3 DNA reads as TGTGCCAGCAGCTCTAGCGGGAGTATAAATGAGCAGTTCTTC. Protein product: CASSSSGSINEQFF.

The chain combines TRBV19 with TRBJ2-5, with 10 nucleotides matching TRBD1. In germline, CDR1 is LNHDA, CDR2 SQIVND (reference sequence). J was trimmed by 6 bases and V by 5 bases; bases with no gene match: 15. The CDR3 has 17 amino acids. The chain's CDR3 is CASSLRQGAGREKTQYF. In nucleotides, the CDR3 is TGTGCCAGTAGTCTCCGACAGGGGGCGGGGCGGGAGAAGACCCAGTACTTC.

The chain couples TRBV5-1 to TRBJ2-1; TRBD1 matches 7 bases. The CDR3 runs to 16 residues. V shed 5 bases, J shed 4 bases, and the junction held 12 bases outside the gene matches. CDR1 is SGHRS and CDR2 is YFSETQ in the germline V gene. CDR3 nucleotides: TGCGCCAGCAGTCCTACCCACACGGACAGGTACAATGAGCAGTTCTTC. This encodes CASSPTHTDRYNEQFF.

J is TRBJ2-7 and V is TRBV11-3, with 8 positions matching TRBD1. This CDR3 is built from 15 residues. The germline CDR1 and CDR2 sequences are SGHNT and YENEEA. The trim removed 1 base at V and 4 bases at J, leaving 6 bases unmatched. Written as DNA, the CDR3 is TGTGCCAGCAGCTTAGGTGGACAGGGTCGGTACGAGCAGTACGTC. It encodes CASSLGGQGRYEQYV.

The gene calls are TRBV5-6 and TRBJ1-2; weak D call: TRBD1 (6 bases). Germline CDR1 is SGHDT and CDR2 is YYEEEE. The V and J ends lost 4 bases and 4 bases respectively, with 14 bases between them. The CDR3 loop spans 14 amino acids. DNA for the CDR3: TGTGCCAGCAGCCTCGGACAGAGCATCTATGGCTACACCTTC. It yields the protein CASSLGQSIYGYTF.

This clone was counted between two and nine times. This rearrangement joins TRBV6-1 to TRBJ2-3; D assignment may be TRBD1 or TRBD2 (6 bases each). Germline CDR1 and CDR2: MNHNS and SASEGT. This CDR3 contains 14 residues. Trimming left V 6 bases short and J 0 bases short, with 10 bases between. CDR3 region: CASSGGGSTDTQYF. The CDR3 DNA follows: TGTGCCAGCAGCGGAGGGGGGAGCACAGATACGCAGTATTTT.

CDR3 DNA: TGTGCCTGGAAGGGTCAGAACACCGGGGAGCTGTTTTTT. This codes for CAWKGQNTGELFF. The gene calls are TRBV30 and TRBJ2-2; no definite D call. CDR3 length: 13 amino acids. V lost 4 bases and J 1 base, leaving 7 bases between the germline ends. Germline values: CDR1 GTSNPN, CDR2 SVGIG (reference sequence).

The chain carries TRBV7-9 and TRBJ2-5, with TRBD2 matching over 9 bases. The CDR3 consists of 15 residues. V lost 5 bases to trimming and J lost 5 bases; unmatched junction nucleotides: 9. Per germline, CDR1 SEHNR and CDR2 FQNEAQ (reference sequence). For the CDR3, the DNA is TGTGCCAGCAGCCCTCGGACCAGCGGGAGGGAGACCCAGTACTTC. Its translation: CASSPRTSGRETQYF. Combining the CDR3 with reference TRBV7-9 and TRBJ2-5 gives the whole variable domain DTGVSQNPRHKITKRGQNVTFRCDPISEHNRLYWYRQTLGQGPEFLTYFQNEAQLEKSRLLSDRFSAERPKGSFSTLEIQRTEQGDSAMYLCASSPRTSGRETQYFGPGTRLLVL.

This chain's CDR3 is CASSLDRNTEAFF. CDR3 nucleotides: TGTGCCAGCAGCTTAGACAGGAACACTGAAGCTTTCTTT. The chain combines TRBV7-2 with TRBJ1-1, with D unresolved. CDR1 is SGHTA, CDR2 FQGNSA, per germline. The CDR3 loop spans 13 amino acids. V lost 1 base, J lost 1 base, and 4 bases lay in between.